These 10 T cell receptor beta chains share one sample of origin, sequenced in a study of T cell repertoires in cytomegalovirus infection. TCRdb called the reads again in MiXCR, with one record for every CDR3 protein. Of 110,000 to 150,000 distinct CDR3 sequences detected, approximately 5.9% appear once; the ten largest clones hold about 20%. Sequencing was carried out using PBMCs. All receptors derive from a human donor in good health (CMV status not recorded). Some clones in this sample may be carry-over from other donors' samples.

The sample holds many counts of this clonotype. CDR3 DNA sequence: TGTGCCAGTAGTATAGAGTATTCTACCTCCCGATACAATGAGCAGTTCTTC. It encodes CASSIEYSTSRYNEQFF. The rearrangement links TRBV19 to TRBJ2-1; D is uncertain. This CDR3 is 17 amino acids long. The germline CDR1 and CDR2 sequences are LNHDA and SQIVND (reference sequence). Trimming stripped 0 bases from V and 4 bases from J, with 16 bases between.

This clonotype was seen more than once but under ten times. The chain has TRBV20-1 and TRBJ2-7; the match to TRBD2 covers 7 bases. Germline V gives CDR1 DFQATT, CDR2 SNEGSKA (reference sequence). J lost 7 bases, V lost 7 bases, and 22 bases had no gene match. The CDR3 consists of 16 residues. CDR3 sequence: CSVLGTTAKGTKEQYF. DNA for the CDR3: TGCAGTGTCCTCGGGACCACGGCCAAGGGGACTAAAGAGCAGTACTTC.

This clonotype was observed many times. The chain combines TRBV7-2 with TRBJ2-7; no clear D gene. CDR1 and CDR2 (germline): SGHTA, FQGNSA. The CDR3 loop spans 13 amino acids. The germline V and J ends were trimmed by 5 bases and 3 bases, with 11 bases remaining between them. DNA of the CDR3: TGTGCCAGCAGCCCGCCCCCCAACTACGAGCAGTACTTC. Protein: CASSPPPNYEQYF.

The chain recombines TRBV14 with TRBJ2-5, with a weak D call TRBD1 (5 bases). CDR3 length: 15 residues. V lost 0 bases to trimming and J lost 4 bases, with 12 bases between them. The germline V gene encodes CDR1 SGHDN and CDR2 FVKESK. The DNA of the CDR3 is TGTGCCAGCAGCCAAGATCGAGCCAGGGCAGAGACCCAGTACTTC. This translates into CASSQDRARAETQYF.

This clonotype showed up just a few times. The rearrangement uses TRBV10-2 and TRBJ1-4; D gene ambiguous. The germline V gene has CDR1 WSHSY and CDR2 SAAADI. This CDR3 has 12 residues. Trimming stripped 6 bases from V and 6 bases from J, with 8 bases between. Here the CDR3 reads CASSPKDEKLFF. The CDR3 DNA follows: TGCGCCAGCAGCCCCAAGGATGAAAAACTGTTTTTT.

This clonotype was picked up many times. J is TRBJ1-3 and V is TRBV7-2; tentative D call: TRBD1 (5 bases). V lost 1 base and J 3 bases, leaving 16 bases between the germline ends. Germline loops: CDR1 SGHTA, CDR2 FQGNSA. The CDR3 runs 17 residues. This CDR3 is CASSLEFAAGLGNTIYF. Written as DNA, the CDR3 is TGTGCCAGCAGCTTAGAGTTCGCGGCAGGGCTTGGAAACACCATATATTTT.

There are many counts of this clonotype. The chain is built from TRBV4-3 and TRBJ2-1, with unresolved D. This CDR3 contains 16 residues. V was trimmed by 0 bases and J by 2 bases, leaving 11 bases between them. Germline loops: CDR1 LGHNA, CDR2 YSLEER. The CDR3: CASSQDPEAPYNEQFF. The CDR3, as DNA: TGCGCCAGCAGCCAAGATCCCGAAGCGCCCTACAATGAGCAGTTCTTC.

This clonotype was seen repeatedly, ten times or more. For the CDR3, the DNA is TGTGCCAGCAGCCCTAGGCAGGGACTAAACTACGAGCAGTACTTC. Its translation: CASSPRQGLNYEQYF. This rearrangement joins TRBV7-6 to TRBJ2-7; the match to TRBD2 covers 7 bases. Germline lookup yields CDR1 SGHVS and CDR2 FNYEAQ. This CDR3 spans 15 amino acids. V was clipped by 5 bases and J by 3 bases; unmatched bases: 10.

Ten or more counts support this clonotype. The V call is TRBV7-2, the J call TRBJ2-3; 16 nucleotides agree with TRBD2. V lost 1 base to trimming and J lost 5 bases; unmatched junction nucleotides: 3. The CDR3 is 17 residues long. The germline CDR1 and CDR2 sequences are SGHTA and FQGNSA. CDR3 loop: CASSLGGLAGGQDTQYF. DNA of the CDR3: TGTGCCAGCAGCTTAGGGGGACTAGCGGGGGGGCAAGATACGCAGTATTTT.

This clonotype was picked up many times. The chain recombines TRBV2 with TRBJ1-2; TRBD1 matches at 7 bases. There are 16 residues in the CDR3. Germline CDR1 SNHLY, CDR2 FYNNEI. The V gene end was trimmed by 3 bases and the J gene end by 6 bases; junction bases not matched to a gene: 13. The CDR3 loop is CASSEYATGSNDGYTF. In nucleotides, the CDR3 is TGTGCCAGCAGTGAGTACGCGACAGGGAGCAACGATGGCTACACCTTC.